These 20 T cell receptor beta chains originate from one sample sequenced in a study of spatial heterogeneity in lung cancer. No antigen is known for these receptors. Notes on the study in general: Counts that tracked tumor mutation counts were those of expanded intratumoral alpha and beta TCRs.

MiXCR, run by TCRdb on the 5' RACE reads, gives a single entry per CDR3 protein. The table lists fewer than 9,000 distinct CDR3 sequences, about 7% of them singletons. The sample's time point: sample taken at primary tumor resection. The sequences come from lung tumor tissue, collected at surgery. All receptors derive from a female donor with early-stage non-small cell lung cancer.

This clonotype was seen at least ten times. This beta chain slipped into a library made for alpha chains as a stray read, so its size is not meaningful. The genes are TRBV7-2 and TRBJ2-7, with 10 bases aligning to TRBD2. CDR1 is SGHTA, CDR2 FQGNSA, per germline. The CDR3 is 14 amino acids. J gave up 1 base and V 7 bases, and 4 bases lay outside the gene matches. CDR3 bases: TGTGCCAGCACCCCGACTAGCGGGTCCTACGAGCAGTACTTC. It yields the protein CASTPTSGSYEQYF.

This clonotype was found many times. This beta chain is off target for a library built for alpha chains, so its abundance means little. The rearrangement joins TRBV9 to TRBJ2-3; TRBD2 agrees at 12 bases. V lost 3 bases and J lost 4; bases outside the gene matches: 6. In germline, CDR1 is SGDLS, CDR2 YYNGEE. The CDR3 runs 16 residues. CDR3 DNA: TGTGCCAGCAGCGCTAGCGGGAGGGCCACCGCAGATACGCAGTATTTT. Protein sequence: CASSASGRATADTQYF. Together with reference TRBV9 and TRBJ2-3, the CDR3 gives the full variable domain: DSGVTQTPKHLITATGQRVTLRCSPRSGDLSVYWYQQSLDQGLQFLIQYYNGEERAKGNILERFSAQQFPDLHSELNLSSLELGDSALYFCASSASGRATADTQYFGPGTRLTVL.

This clonotype is classed as medium-sized. A library prepared for alpha chains yielded this beta chain as an off-target read; its size is of little meaning. V gene TRBV29-1 combines with J gene TRBJ1-1, with D unresolved. Trimming took off 1 base at V and 5 bases at J, with 11 bases between the two ends. Germline V gives CDR1 SQVTM, CDR2 ANQGSEA. The CDR3 contains 13 residues. CDR3 sequence reads: CSVEVGEGTEAFF. The CDR3 region has the DNA TGCAGCGTTGAAGTCGGGGAAGGGACTGAAGCTTTCTTT. The full variable domain, in which reference TRBV29-1 and TRBJ1-1 provide the parts outside the CDR3, is SAVISQKPSRDICQRGTSLTIQCQVDSQVTMMFWYRQQPGQSLTLIATANQGSEATYESGFVIDKFPISRPNLTFSTLTVSNMSPEDSSIYLCSVEVGEGTEAFFGQGTRLTVV.

This clonotype rates as medium-sized. Being off target in a library aimed at alpha chains, this beta chain has a size of little meaning. The chain links TRBV6-5 to TRBJ2-1; 9 bases line up with TRBD1. Trimming took 6 bases from V and 8 from J; bases not matched to a gene: 11. CDR1 and CDR2 (germline): MNHEY, SVGAGI. The CDR3 contains 15 residues. CDR3 nucleotides: TGTGCCAGCAGCCTATTCGGGACAGGGATGGATGAGCAGTTCTTC. Amino acid sequence: CASSLFGTGMDEQFF.

This clonotype was recorded a few times. The size of this beta chain means little, since it is a stray read in a library made for alpha chains. The rearrangement joins TRBV9 to TRBJ2-1, with TRBD2 matching over 9 bases. V gave up 4 bases and J gave up 7 bases; unmatched junction bases: 9. The germline CDR1 and CDR2 sequences are SGDLS and YYNGEE. The CDR3 runs 15 residues. The chain's CDR3 is CASSTIAGVKNEQFF. The CDR3, as DNA: TGTGCCAGCAGCACGATAGCGGGAGTCAAGAATGAGCAGTTCTTC.

This clonotype counts as medium-sized (0.01 to 0.1%). This beta chain is an unintended read in a library built for alpha chains; its size means little. V gene TRBV6-5 combines with J gene TRBJ1-1, with a weak D call TRBD1 (5 bases). This CDR3 spans 13 amino acids. The V and J ends lost 2 bases and 2 bases respectively, with 6 bases between them. Germline V lookup: CDR1 MNHEY, CDR2 SVGAGI. The DNA for the CDR3 is TGTGCCAGCAGTTACGGGGGAAACACTGAAGCTTTCTTT. Amino acid sequence: CASSYGGNTEAFF.

This clonotype was detected ten times or more. This beta chain is a stray read from a library made for alpha chains; its abundance is not meaningful. The chain carries TRBV4-2 and TRBJ1-3; D remains unclear. Germline V gives CDR1 LGHNA, CDR2 YNFKEQ. There are 15 residues in the CDR3. The V gene lost 0 bases and the J gene lost 0 bases, with 6 bases spanning the gap. DNA for the CDR3: TGTGCCAGCAGCCAAGAACTGTACTCTGGAAACACCATATATTTT. This gives the protein CASSQELYSGNTIYF.

Ten or more counts support this clonotype. This beta chain is an off-target read within a library intended for alpha chains, so its frequency means little. V and J are TRBV7-9 and TRBJ2-2, with 7 bases lining up with TRBD2. The CDR3 length is 17 residues. The V segment lost 5 bases and the J segment 7 bases; nucleotides outside the gene matches: 16. In germline, CDR1 is SEHNR, CDR2 FQNEAQ (reference sequence). The CDR3 bases are TGTGCCAGCAGCCCCCGCGGTGCGGGAGTGGGCCACGGGGAGCTGTTTTTT. Translated: CASSPRGAGVGHGELFF.

This clonotype has a count of ten or more. The size of this beta chain means little, since it is a stray read in a library made for alpha chains. The V and J genes are TRBV28 and TRBJ2-1; 10 positions match TRBD2. Looked up from germline, CDR1 is MDHEN and CDR2 is SYDVKM. The J segment lost 13 bases and the V segment lost 5 bases, leaving 8 bases of the junction unmatched. The CDR3 has 13 residues. CDR3 region: CASSAVSGRNQFF. CDR3 DNA sequence: TGTGCCAGCAGTGCCGTTAGCGGGAGGAATCAGTTCTTC. Combining the CDR3 with reference TRBV28 and TRBJ2-1 gives the whole variable domain DVKVTQSSRYLVKRTGEKVFLECVQDMDHENMFWYRQDPGLGLRLIYFSYDVKMKEKGDIPEGYSVSREKKERFSLILESASTNQTSMYLCASSAVSGRNQFFGPGTRLTVL.

This clonotype rates as medium-sized (0.01 to 0.1%). With the library built for alpha chains, this beta chain is off target and its frequency is not meaningful. The chain uses TRBV4-2 and TRBJ1-3; 8 nucleotides line up with TRBD1. This CDR3 comprises 20 residues. V dropped 0 bases and J dropped 1; count of bases not matched to a gene: 14. CDR1 LGHNA and CDR2 YNFKEQ come from the germline V gene. The CDR3 bases are TGTGCCAGCAGCCAAGATCGGACAGGGACCTCCATTTCTTCTGGAAACACCATATATTTT. It is translated as CASSQDRTGTSISSGNTIYF.

At least ten counts were recorded for this clonotype. Because this beta chain is a stray read in a library intended to capture alpha chains, its abundance should not be given much weight. The chain links TRBV12-3 or TRBV12-4 to TRBJ2-1, with D unresolved. This CDR3 has 15 residues. Trimming left V 2 bases short and J 3 bases short, with 11 bases between. The DNA of the CDR3 is TGTGCCAGCAGTTTATGGAGTAGCCTCTACAATGAGCAGTTCTTC. It yields the protein CASSLWSSLYNEQFF.

This clonotype was seen many times. The library was prepared for alpha chains; this beta chain is a stray read, so its frequency means little. The CDR3 region is CASSPGSGSNYGYTF. The CDR3 DNA is TGTGCCAGCAGCCCCGGTTCAGGTTCTAACTATGGCTACACCTTC. The chain joins TRBV4-2 to TRBJ1-2; no definite D call. Germline CDR1 LGHNA, CDR2 YNFKEQ. This CDR3 region has 15 residues. Trimming cost V 4 bases and J 0 bases, with 12 bases left between them.

At least ten counts were recorded for this clonotype. With the library built for alpha chains, this beta chain is off target and its frequency is not meaningful. The rearrangement links TRBV7-2 to TRBJ2-1, with 8 bases lining up with TRBD1. This CDR3 is 14 amino acids long. CDR1 is SGHTA and CDR2 is FQGNSA in the germline V gene. Trimming at V came to 7 bases and at J to 4 bases, leaving 6 bases not matched to a gene. Written as DNA, the CDR3 is TGTGCCAGCAAAGGACAGGGATGGTACAATGAGCAGTTCTTC. Protein: CASKGQGWYNEQFF.

This clonotype showed up many times. Since it is a stray read in a library aimed at alpha chains, this beta chain has a size that is not meaningful. The V call is TRBV20-1, the J call TRBJ2-1, with TRBD2 matching over 7 bases. V lost 3 bases, J lost 9 bases, and 5 bases stayed unmatched. The CDR3 contains 12 residues. The germline V gene has CDR1 DFQATT and CDR2 SNEGSKA (reference sequence). The DNA for the CDR3 is TGCAGTGCTAGCCATTCGGGGGGTGAGCAGTTCTTC. Its protein product is CSASHSGGEQFF.

Judged by abundance, this clonotype is medium-sized. A library made for alpha chains picked up this beta chain off target, so its size means little. The CDR3 spells CASSYRRQAGLGETQYF. The CDR3, as DNA: TGTGCCAGCAGTTACAGGCGACAGGCCGGATTAGGGGAGACCCAGTACTTC. The chain couples TRBV6-5 to TRBJ2-5; a weak D match, TRBD1 (6 bases). In germline, CDR1 is MNHEY, CDR2 SVGAGI. The ends were cut back, 2 bases at V and 5 bases at J, with 21 bases in the middle. This CDR3 spans 17 amino acids.

This clonotype has ten or more counts. Little can be read into the size of this beta chain, an off-target read in a library designed for alpha chains. CDR3 DNA sequence: TGTGCCAGCAGCCCCGGGACTAGCGGCCCCCGAGGAGAGACCCAGTACTTC. It codes for CASSPGTSGPRGETQYF. This chain uses TRBV5-6 with TRBJ2-5; 11 nucleotides agree with TRBD2. J gave up 4 bases and V 4 bases, and 12 bases lay outside the gene matches. The CDR3 runs to 17 residues. The germline gives CDR1 SGHDT, CDR2 YYEEEE.

This clonotype has a single count. The final CDR3 position lacks the conserved phenylalanine or tryptophan, pointing to a likely read error. The DNA is left out, because the CDR3 cannot be placed on it with certainty; the CDR3 is given as TCRdb lists it. This beta chain appears as a stray read in a library generated for alpha chains; its size is not informative. The V call is TRBV2, the J call TRBJ2-1; the table's TRBD1 call for D was not verified on the DNA. The germline gives CDR1 SNHLY, CDR2 FYNNEI. From its first to its last residue, the CDR3 has 9 amino acids. The CDR3 reads CASGGLDSS.

Within the sample, this clonotype is medium-sized (0.01 to 0.1%). Because this beta chain is a stray read in a library intended to capture alpha chains, its abundance should not be given much weight. The J gene is TRBJ2-3, the V gene TRBV4-1, with 9 bases identical to TRBD2. The CDR3 length is 16 residues. Germline-derived CDR1 and CDR2 are MGHRA and YSYEKL. V trimming: 1 base; J trimming: 4 bases; junction bases outside the gene matches: 6. CDR3 protein: CASSQVGSGRPDTQYF. The CDR3 DNA reads TGCGCCAGCAGCCAAGTAGGTAGCGGGAGACCAGATACGCAGTATTTT.

By share of the sample, this clonotype is medium-sized (0.01 to 0.1%). The library was prepared for alpha chains; this beta chain is a stray read, so its frequency means little. The V and J genes are TRBV6-1 and TRBJ2-5; D is unresolved. V gave up 1 base and J gave up 1 base, with 4 bases separating them. Germline V lookup: CDR1 MNHNS, CDR2 SASEGT. The CDR3 has 13 residues. For the CDR3, the DNA is TGTGCCAGCAGTGAAGTCATCCAAGAGACCCAGTACTTC. It encodes CASSEVIQETQYF.

The table lists this clonotype with many counts. The germline gene is not matched at one end of the junction; a read error may be the cause. This beta chain was picked up by a library intended for alpha chains and is off target, so its count carries little meaning. The V and J genes are TRBV5-6 and TRBJ2-7; TRBD2 matches 10 bases. The CDR3 length is 16 residues. Germline V lookup: CDR1 SGHDT, CDR2 YYEEEE. CDR3 protein: CASGLSTSGATYEQYF. CDR3 in DNA: TGTGCCAGCGGCTTGTCTACTAGCGGGGCAACCTACGAGCAGTACTTC.